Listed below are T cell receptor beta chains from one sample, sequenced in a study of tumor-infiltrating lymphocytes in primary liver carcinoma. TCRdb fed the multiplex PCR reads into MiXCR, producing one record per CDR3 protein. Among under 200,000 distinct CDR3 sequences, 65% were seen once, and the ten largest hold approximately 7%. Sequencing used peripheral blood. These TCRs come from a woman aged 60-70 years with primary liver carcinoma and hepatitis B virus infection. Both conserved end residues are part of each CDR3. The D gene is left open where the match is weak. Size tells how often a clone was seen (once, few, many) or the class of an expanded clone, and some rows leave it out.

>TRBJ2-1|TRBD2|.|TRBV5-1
CASSLMASGRTIYNEQFF
TGCGCCAGCAGCTTGATGGCTAGCGGGAGGACTATCTACAATGAGCAGTTCTTC
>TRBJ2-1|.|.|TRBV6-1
CASSALSSSYNELYF
TGTGCCAGCAGTGCCCTTAGCAGCTCCTACAATGAGCTGTACTTC
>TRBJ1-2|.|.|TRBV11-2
CASSLGRGSNYGYTF
TGTGCTAGCAGCTTAGGACGGGGGTCTAACTATGGCTACACCTTC
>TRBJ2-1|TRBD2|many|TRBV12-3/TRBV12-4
CASSPTGSGRAYNEQFF
TGTGCCAGCAGCCCCACCGGTAGCGGGAGGGCCTACAATGAGCAGTTCTTC
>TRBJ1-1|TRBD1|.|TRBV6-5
CASSHSGGGIEAFF
TGTGCCAGCAGTCACTCCGGAGGGGGCATTGAAGCTTTCTTT
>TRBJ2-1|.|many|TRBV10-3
CAVQGGRESYNEQFF
TGTGCCGTCCAGGGGGGGCGGGAATCCTACAATGAGCAGTTCTTC
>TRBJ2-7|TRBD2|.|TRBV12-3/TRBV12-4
CASRTSDTNEQYF
TGTGCCAGCAGGACTAGCGACACCAACGAGCAGTACTTC
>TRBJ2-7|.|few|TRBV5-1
CASSFQEPYEQYF
TGCGCCAGCAGCTTCCAGGAACCCTACGAGCAGTACTTC
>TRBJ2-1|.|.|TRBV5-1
CASSLEGEGTLDEQSF
TGCGCCAGCAGCTTGGAGGGGGAGGGCACTTTGGATGAGCAGTCCTTC
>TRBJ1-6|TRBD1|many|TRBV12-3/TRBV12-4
CASSPGATGASSPLHF
TGTGCCAGCAGTCCCGGAGCGACAGGGGCTAGTTCACCCCTCCACTTT
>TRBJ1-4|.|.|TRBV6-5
CASNPPGEGREKLFF
TGTGCCAGCAATCCCCCGGGAGAGGGGCGCGAAAAACTGTTCTTT
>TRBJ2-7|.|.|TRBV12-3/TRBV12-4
CASSFQGSSYEQYF
TGTGCCAGCAGTTTTCAGGGGTCTTCCTACGAGCAGTACTTC
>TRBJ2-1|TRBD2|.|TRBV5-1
CAGSLEPFLTSGGYNEQFF
TGCGCCGGCAGCTTGGAACCCTTTCTCACTAGCGGGGGATACAATGAGCAGTTCTTC
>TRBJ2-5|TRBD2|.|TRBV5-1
CASSLGLAGGRLVETQYF
TGCGCCAGCAGCTTGGGACTAGCGGGAGGACGCCTTGTCGAGACCCAGTACTTC
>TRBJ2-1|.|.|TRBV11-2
CASSLPTEQFF
TGTGCCAGCAGCTTGCCCACTGAGCAGTTCTTC
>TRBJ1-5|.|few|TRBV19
CASSIMGDQPQHF
TGTGCCAGTAGTATCATGGGAGATCAGCCCCAGCATTTT
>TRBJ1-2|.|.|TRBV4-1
CASSQEGRRDYSYTF
TGCGCCAGCAGCCAAGAAGGCCGACGAGATTATAGCTACACCTTC
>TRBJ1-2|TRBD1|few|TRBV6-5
CAGPGTANRGGYTF
TGTGCCGGCCCCGGGACAGCAAATAGGGGTGGCTACACCTTC
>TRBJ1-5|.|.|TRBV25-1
CASSDRTADNQPQHF
TGTGCCAGCAGTGATAGGACAGCCGACAATCAGCCCCAGCATTTT
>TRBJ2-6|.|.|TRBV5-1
CASSRGSGANVLSF
TGCGCCAGCAGCCGGGGATCTGGGGCCAACGTCCTGAGTTTC
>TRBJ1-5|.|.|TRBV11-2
CASSSGFHNNQSQHF
TGTGCCAGCAGCTCGGGATTTCATAACAATCAGTCCCAGCATTTT
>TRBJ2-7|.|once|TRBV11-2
CVSSLAPEDSYEQYF
TGTGTCAGCAGTTTAGCCCCAGAAGACTCCTACGAGCAGTACTTC
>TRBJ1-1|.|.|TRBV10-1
CASSNTNTEAFF
TGCGCCAGCAGCAACACCAACACTGAAGCTTTCTTT
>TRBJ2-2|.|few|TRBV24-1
CATSPRHTQITGELFF
TGTGCCACCAGTCCCCGGCACACCCAGATTACCGGGGAGCTGTTTTTT
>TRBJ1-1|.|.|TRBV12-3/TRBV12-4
CTSTVGQGAFF
TGTACCAGCACCGTGGGACAAGGGGCTTTCTTT
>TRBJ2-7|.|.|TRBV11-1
CASSLRVWASLGEQYF
TGTGCCAGCAGCCTGCGCGTCTGGGCGTCCCTGGGGGAGCAGTACTTC
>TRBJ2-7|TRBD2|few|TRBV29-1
CSVAGLAGSQQYF
TGCAGCGTGGCGGGACTAGCGGGATCACAGCAGTACTTC
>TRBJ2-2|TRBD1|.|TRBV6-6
CASSYWGQGSNTRELFF
TGTGCCAGCAGTTACTGGGGACAGGGCTCGAACACCAGGGAGCTGTTTTTT
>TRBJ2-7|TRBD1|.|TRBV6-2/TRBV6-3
CASSYNLSRDRTCEQYF
TGTGCCAGCAGTTACAACCTCAGCCGGGACAGAACCTGCGAGCAGTACTTC
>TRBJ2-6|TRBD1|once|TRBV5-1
CSSSLGQASGANVLTF
TGCTCCAGCAGCTTGGGACAGGCCTCTGGGGCCAACGTCCTGACTTTC
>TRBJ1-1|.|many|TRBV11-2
CASSLSRLMGAEAFF
TGTGCCAGCAGCCTATCCCGGTTGATGGGGGCTGAAGCTTTCTTT
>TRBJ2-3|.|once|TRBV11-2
CVSSLGPSGTGTQYF
TGTGTCAGCAGCTTAGGACCCTCCGGCACAGGTACGCAGTATTTT
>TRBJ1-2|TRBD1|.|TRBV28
CAIWTGTGYTF
TGTGCCATCTGGACAGGTACTGGCTACACCTTC
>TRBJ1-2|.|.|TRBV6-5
CASSTWTIYGYTF
TGTGCCAGCAGTACCTGGACAATCTATGGCTACACCTTC
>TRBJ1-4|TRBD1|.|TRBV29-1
CSAGGSNEKMFF
TGCAGCGCAGGGGGATCCAATGAAAAAATGTTTTTT
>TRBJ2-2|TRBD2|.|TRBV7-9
CASNLTGLAGVAGELFF
TGTGCCAGCAACTTAACTGGGCTAGCGGGAGTCGCCGGGGAGCTGTTTTTT